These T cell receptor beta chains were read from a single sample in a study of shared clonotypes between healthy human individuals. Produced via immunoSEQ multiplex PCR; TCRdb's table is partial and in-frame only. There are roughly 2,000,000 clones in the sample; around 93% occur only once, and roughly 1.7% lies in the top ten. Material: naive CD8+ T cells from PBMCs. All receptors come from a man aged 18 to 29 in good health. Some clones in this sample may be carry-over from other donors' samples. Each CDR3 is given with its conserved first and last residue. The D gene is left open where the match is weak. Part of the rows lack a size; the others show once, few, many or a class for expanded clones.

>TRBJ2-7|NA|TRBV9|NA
TGTGCCAGCAGCCCCCCCAGCTCCTACGAGCAGTACTTC
CASSPPSSYEQYF
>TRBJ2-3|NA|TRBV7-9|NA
TGTGCCAGCAGCTCCCGGGCGGGACACCCCACAGATACGCAGTATTTT
CASSSRAGHPTDTQYF
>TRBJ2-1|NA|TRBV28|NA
TGTGCCAGCAGGGGGGAGATGTTCACATACTACAATGAGCAGTTCTTC
CASRGEMFTYYNEQFF
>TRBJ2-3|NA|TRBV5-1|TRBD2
TGCGCCAGCAGCTCCTGGGAAAGCGGGATCGGCACAGATACGCAGTATTTT
CASSSWESGIGTDTQYF
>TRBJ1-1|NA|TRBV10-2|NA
TGCGCCAGCAGTGGGGGAACTGAAGCTTTCTTT
CASSGGTEAFF
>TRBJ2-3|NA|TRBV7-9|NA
TGTGCCAGCAGCTTAGCGGAGCTAGGTCCCACAGATACGCAGTATTTT
CASSLAELGPTDTQYF
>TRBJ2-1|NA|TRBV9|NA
TGTGCCAGCAGCGTCGGCAGGGCCTACAATGAGCAGTTCTTC
CASSVGRAYNEQFF
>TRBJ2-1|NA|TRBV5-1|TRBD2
TGCGCCAGCAGCGAGGGACTAGCGGGAAACAATGAGCAGTTCTTC
CASSEGLAGNNEQFF
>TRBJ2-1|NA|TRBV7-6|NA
TGTGCCAGCAGCTCCGGGTTGGATGAGCAGTTCTTC
CASSSGLDEQFF
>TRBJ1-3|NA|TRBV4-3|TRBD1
TGCGCCAGCAGCCAAGTCGGGACAGGGGTCCGCTCTGGAAACACCATATATTTT
CASSQVGTGVRSGNTIYF
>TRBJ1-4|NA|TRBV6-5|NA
TGTGCCAGCGGGGAGTCGGGCAGGACTAATGAAAAACTGTTTTTT
CASGESGRTNEKLFF
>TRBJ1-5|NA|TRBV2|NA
TGTGCCAGCAAGGAGTCAGGGGCGAGGTATAGCAATCAGCCCCAGCATTTT
CASKESGARYSNQPQHF
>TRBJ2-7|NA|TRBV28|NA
TGTGCCAGCAGTTTATTACAGGAGGGAATCGAGCAGTACTTC
CASSLLQEGIEQYF
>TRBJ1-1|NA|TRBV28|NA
TGTGCCATACACAGGGAAGCTTTAACTGAAGCTTTCTTT
CAIHREALTEAFF
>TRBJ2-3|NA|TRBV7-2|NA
TGTGCCGCCTATGGAGCGTCCTCTGGGGAGGATACGCAGTATTTT
CAAYGASSGEDTQYF
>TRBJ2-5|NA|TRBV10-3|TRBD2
TGTGCCATCAGTGAAGGACTAGTCGGGGAGACCCAGTACTTC
CAISEGLVGETQYF
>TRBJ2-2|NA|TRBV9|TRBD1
TGTGCCAGCATCCCGAGGGGACAGCCGACGAACACCGGGGAGCTGTTTTTT
CASIPRGQPTNTGELFF
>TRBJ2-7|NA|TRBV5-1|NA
TGCGCCAGCAGCTTCCGGGACGCCGCCTACGAGCAGTACTTC
CASSFRDAAYEQYF
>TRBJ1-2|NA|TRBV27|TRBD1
TGTGCCAGCAGTACATACGGAGGGGGCATCGGTGGCTACACCTTC
CASSTYGGGIGGYTF
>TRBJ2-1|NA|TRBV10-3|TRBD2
TGTGCCATCAGAGACGAGGCTAGCGGGAGGGGTAGCAATGAGCAGTTCTTC
CAIRDEASGRGSNEQFF
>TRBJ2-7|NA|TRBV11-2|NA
TGTGCCAGCAGCTTAGAAGGACGGTCCTACGAGCAGTACTTC
CASSLEGRSYEQYF
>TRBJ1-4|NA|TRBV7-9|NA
TGTGCCAGCAGCGCAATGCAGGGATTTTATGAAAAACTGTTTTTT
CASSAMQGFYEKLFF
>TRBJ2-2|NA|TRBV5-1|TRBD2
TGCGCCAGCAGCTGGACTAGCGGGAGTCCCGGGGAGCTGTTTTTT
CASSWTSGSPGELFF
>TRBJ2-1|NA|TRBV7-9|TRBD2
TGTGCCAGCAGCTTCAGTCTAGCGGAGAGGCCCAATGAGCAGTTCTTC
CASSFSLAERPNEQFF
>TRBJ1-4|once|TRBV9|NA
TGTGCCAGCAGCGTAGCTCATAGCGTGGGGGAAAAACTGTTTTTT
CASSVAHSVGEKLFF
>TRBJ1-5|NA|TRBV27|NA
TGTGCCAGCAGCCATCTGGGGGATAGCAATCAGCCCCAGCATTTT
CASSHLGDSNQPQHF